This entry lists 20 T cell receptor beta chains sequenced from one sample in a study of cytomegalovirus exposure and HLA in healthy donors. The PCR was carried out with 60 Vbeta primers and 13 Jbeta primers. Profiled with immunoSEQ multiplex PCR; TCRdb holds only in-frame clones, not every one. This table has 110,000 or so clones, 70% to 80% appearing once. The sequenced material came from PBMCs. These receptors came from a man aged 45-65 years in good health and CMV-seropositive.

The J gene is TRBJ1-1, the V gene TRBV2, with D perhaps TRBD1 (6 bases). Germline lookup yields CDR1 SNHLY and CDR2 FYNNEI. The CDR3 extends over 16 amino acids. Trimming stripped 0 bases from V and 4 bases from J, with 15 bases between. CDR3 loop: CASSEALGGGSTEAFF. The CDR3 DNA reads as TGTGCCAGCAGTGAAGCGCTTGGGGGCGGGAGCACTGAAGCTTTCTTT. Based on the CDR3 plus reference TRBV2 and TRBJ1-1, the full variable domain is EPEVTQTPSHQVTQMGQEVILRCVPISNHLYFYWYRQILGQKVEFLVSFYNNEISEKSEIFDDQFSVERPDGSNFTLKIRSTKLEDSAMYFCASSEALGGGSTEAFFGQGTRLTVV.

The gene calls are TRBV13 and TRBJ2-2; 12 positions match TRBD2. The V segment lost 4 bases and the J segment 9 bases; nucleotides outside the gene matches: 3. Germline V gives CDR1 PRHDT, CDR2 FYEKMQ (reference sequence). This CDR3 comprises 14 residues. The CDR3 bases are TGTGCCAGCAGCTCCGGACTAGCGGGAAGGGAGCTGTTTTTT. It specifies CASSSGLAGRELFF.

This clone was found once. DNA for the CDR3: TGTGCCAGCTCACCGAGACAGGTTATGAACACTGAAGCTTTCTTT. It is translated as CASSPRQVMNTEAFF. This chain links TRBV18 with TRBJ1-1, with D possibly being TRBD1 (6 bases). V was shortened by 3 bases and J by 0 bases, with 11 bases between the two germline ends. The germline V gene encodes CDR1 KGHSH and CDR2 LQKENI. CDR3 size: 15 residues.

The J gene is TRBJ2-7, the V gene TRBV28, with D tentatively TRBD1 (5 bases). Trimming pared 2 bases from V and 4 bases from J, leaving 12 bases between. This CDR3 has 14 residues. CDR1 is MDHEN, CDR2 SYDVKM, per germline. In DNA form, the CDR3 reads TGTGCCAGCAGTTTAGAAGGGGCTCTTTACGAGCAGTACTTC. Its translation is CASSLEGALYEQYF. Looking up the rest from reference TRBV28 and TRBJ2-7 gives the full variable domain: DVKVTQSSRYLVKRTGEKVFLECVQDMDHENMFWYRQDPGLGLRLIYFSYDVKMKEKGDIPEGYSVSREKKERFSLILESASTNQTSMYLCASSLEGALYEQYFGPGTRLTVT.

This chain connects TRBV28 to TRBJ2-1, with 8 nucleotides matching TRBD2. Germline CDR1 and CDR2: MDHEN and SYDVKM. V shed 5 bases and J 4 bases; nucleotides not matched to a gene: 10. CDR3 size: 16 residues. The CDR3 sequence is CASSLRSGSGYNEQFF. The CDR3 DNA reads TGTGCCAGCAGTCTCAGAAGCGGGAGTGGATACAATGAGCAGTTCTTC.

This chain links TRBV5-1 with TRBJ1-6; a possible D gene is TRBD1 (5 bases). The CDR3 spans 13 residues. Trimming removed 5 bases at V and 6 bases at J, with 9 bases between. Germline values: CDR1 SGHRS, CDR2 YFSETQ. The CDR3 is CASSDSPNSPLHF. CDR3 in DNA: TGCGCCAGCAGTGACAGCCCTAATTCACCCCTCCACTTT.

This chain joins TRBV4-2 and TRBJ2-7; 13 bases are a match to TRBD2. Germline V gene data show CDR1 as LGHNA and CDR2 as YNFKEQ. Losses at the gene ends were 5 bases for V and 2 bases for J; bases not matched to a gene: 9. The CDR3 extends over 17 amino acids. The CDR3 reads CASSAADGTSGTYEQYF. CDR3 coding DNA: TGTGCCAGCAGCGCCGCAGACGGGACTAGCGGGACCTACGAGCAGTACTTC.

The CDR3 region has the DNA TGTGCCAGCAGCTATCGGGATTGGGGGGGAGCTTTCTTT. Protein sequence: CASSYRDWGGAFF. This chain joins TRBV11-3 and TRBJ1-1; D possibly corresponds to TRBD1 (5 bases). The CDR3 consists of 13 residues. V lost 4 bases to trimming and J lost 10 bases, with 16 bases between them. CDR1 is SGHNT, CDR2 YENEEA, per germline.

V usage is TRBV19 and J usage is TRBJ2-7; 7 positions agree with TRBD2. Trimming took 5 bases from V and 2 from J; bases not matched to a gene: 9. Germline V gene sequence: CDR1 LNHDA, CDR2 SQIVND (reference sequence). CDR3 length: 15 residues. The CDR3 reads CASSAGLKATYEQYF. CDR3 in DNA: TGTGCCAGTAGTGCGGGACTAAAGGCAACCTACGAGCAGTACTTC.

This clone appeared once. The rearrangement uses TRBV15 and TRBJ2-7, with 9 bases lining up with TRBD1. Germline assignment: CDR1 LNHNV and CDR2 YYDKDF (reference sequence). V was clipped by 9 bases and J by 5 bases; unmatched bases: 8. This CDR3 is built from 13 residues. In nucleotides, the CDR3 is TGTGCCACGGCCCGGGACAGGGCCCACGAGCAGTACTTC. This sequence encodes CATARDRAHEQYF.

V is TRBV2 and J is TRBJ2-7; D is unclear. Trimming stripped 4 bases from V and 2 bases from J, with 3 bases between. CDR3 length equals 11 residues. CDR1 is SNHLY, CDR2 FYNNEI, per germline. The CDR3 here is CASSVAYEQYF. The CDR3, as DNA: TGTGCCAGCAGTGTCGCCTACGAGCAGTACTTC.

This CDR3 is CASRFGQGASPLHF. CDR3 DNA sequence: TGTGCCAGCAGATTCGGACAGGGGGCTTCACCCCTCCACTTT. The V call is TRBV7-8, the J call TRBJ1-6; 11 bases match TRBD1. Germline V gene data show CDR1 as SGHVS and CDR2 as FQNEAQ. Germline trimming cut 6 bases from V and 9 bases from J; bases unmatched to any gene: 4. The CDR3 runs to 14 residues.

The chain uses TRBV7-2 and TRBJ1-2; 10 positions agree with TRBD1. The germline V gene encodes CDR1 SGHTA and CDR2 FQGNSA. The CDR3 sequence is 17 residues long. V lost 4 bases to trimming and J lost 4 bases; unmatched junction nucleotides: 12. The CDR3 protein is CASSSGGTGVSPYGYTF. CDR3 sequence (DNA): TGTGCCAGCAGCTCCGGCGGGACAGGGGTCTCACCCTATGGCTACACCTTC.

Of note for this clone: The junction and the germline gene differ at one end; a read error may be behind it. The J gene is TRBJ2-1, the V gene TRBV7-9; the D gene is possibly TRBD1 (6 bases). The CDR3 runs 16 residues. The germline CDR1 and CDR2 sequences are SEHNR and FQNEAQ (reference sequence). CDR3 residues: CSSSLSRGSSYNEQFF. In nucleotides, the CDR3 is TGTTCCAGCAGCTTGTCGAGGGGGTCCTCCTACAATGAGCAGTTCTTC.

V and J are TRBV19 and TRBJ1-4; perhaps TRBD1 as D (5 bases). The germline V gene encodes CDR1 LNHDA and CDR2 SQIVND (reference sequence). The CDR3 consists of 13 residues. With 3 bases removed from V and 7 bases from J, the gap between germline ends came to 9 bases. The DNA for the CDR3 is TGTGCCAGTAGTATGCAGGGTGGTGAAAAACTGTTTTTT. Translating it yields CASSMQGGEKLFF.

The chain carries TRBV6-1 and TRBJ1-1; D call uncertain. The V gene lost 7 bases and the J gene lost 7 bases, with 16 bases spanning the gap. CDR1 and CDR2 (germline): MNHNS, SASEGT. The CDR3 is made up of 13 amino acids. The DNA of the CDR3 is TGTGCCAGCAACGAATGGCGGGCTTATGAAGCTTTCTTT. Translation gives CASNEWRAYEAFF.

This chain links TRBV6-6 with TRBJ2-7, with D perhaps matching TRBD1 (6 bases). The CDR3 runs to 16 residues. V was pared by 0 bases and J by 0 bases, with 12 bases between. Germline assignment: CDR1 MNHNY and CDR2 SVGAGI (reference sequence). The CDR3: CASSYSGRGSSYEQYF. Written as DNA, the CDR3 is TGTGCCAGCAGTTACTCGGGCAGGGGAAGCTCCTACGAGCAGTACTTC.

The V and J genes are TRBV28 and TRBJ2-1; TRBD2 matches at 11 bases. CDR3 size: 16 residues. The junction had 11 bases not matched to a gene; V was cut back by 6 bases and J by 7 bases. Germline lookup yields CDR1 MDHEN and CDR2 SYDVKM. The CDR3 loop is CASRLGSGGATNEQFF. For the CDR3, the DNA is TGTGCCAGCAGACTGGGTAGCGGGGGGGCCACAAATGAGCAGTTCTTC.

V is TRBV6-5 and J is TRBJ1-3, with 7 bases that match TRBD1. CDR3 length equals 16 residues. With V trimmed by 0 bases and J by 0 bases, 2 bases remained unmatched. Looked up from germline, CDR1 is MNHEY and CDR2 is SVGAGI. Written as DNA, the CDR3 is TGTGCCAGCAGTTACTCCTCAGGGGGCTCTGGAAACACCATATATTTT. Its protein is CASSYSSGGSGNTIYF.

This chain connects TRBV10-2 to TRBJ1-5, with a possible D match to TRBD1 (5 bases). The CDR3 runs to 16 residues. The germline V gene has CDR1 WSHSY and CDR2 SAAADI. V was shortened by 0 bases and J by 8 bases, with 17 bases between the two germline ends. In nucleotides, the CDR3 is TGCGCCAGCAGTGAGTCTCCAGGGTCTGGCGGGAAGCCCCAGCATTTT. This sequence encodes CASSESPGSGGKPQHF.